Sequencing of this T cell receptor beta chain was carried out in a study of identical twins. CDR1 and CDR2 from the germline V gene are ENHRY and SYGVKD. This CDR3 has 18 residues. The V gene end was trimmed by 5 bases and the J gene end by 7 bases; junction bases not matched to a gene: 15. Via MiXCR, TCRdb re-called the 5' RACE reads, giving one row per CDR3 protein. The sample consists of hundreds of thousands of distinct CDR3 sequences, 15% to 20% of them appearing once. This clonotype occurred a few times. This sample also belongs to another study, concerning T cells expressing NK-cell markers. That study reports: NKG2C+ dominant clonotypes from 5 to 7 donors made up roughly 1.0-7.0% of CD8+ T cells. These clonotypes additionally ranked first within the CD3+CD56-NKG2C+ fraction of a few donors.

This receptor was taken from a woman between 18 and 29 years old in good health. The chain has TRBV10-3 and TRBJ2-1; TRBD1 matches at 12 bases. Input material: PBMCs. The CDR3 sequence: CAISNTFPGTGGGNEQFF. The CDR3 DNA reads TGTGCCATCAGTAATACTTTCCCCGGGACAGGGGGCGGGAATGAGCAGTTCTTC.